Detailed here is one T cell receptor (beta chain). What it recognizes is unknown. The PCR had 60 Vbeta and 13 Jbeta primers. Sequencing was performed with immunoSEQ multiplex PCR; in TCRdb, only in-frame clones are kept and a portion is missing. The sample records 150,000 to 200,000 clones, 75% to 80% being singletons. The data derive from a study of cytomegalovirus exposure and HLA in healthy donors. Whole-study findings and limits: Some TCR beta chains (about 170 of them) were listed as cytomegalovirus-associated. DRB1 showed the most TCR associations and HLA-C the fewest in a later analysis, as rates varied by HLA locus.

What was sequenced was PBMCs. The receptor comes from a man aged 40-55 years in good health and CMV-seropositive.

The DNA for the CDR3 is TGTGCCATCAGTGAGTCAGCCCGGGAGCAGTACTTC. Protein: CAISESAREQYF. The chain links TRBV10-3 to TRBJ2-7; no firm D call. The germline V gene encodes CDR1 ENHRY and CDR2 SYGVKD. The ends were cut back, 0 bases at V and 7 bases at J, with 7 bases in the middle. The CDR3 consists of 12 residues.